A selection of T cell receptor beta chains follows, all from one sample in a study of blood T cell repertoires in COVID-19. The table came from immunoSEQ multiplex PCR; TCRdb's copy has only in-frame clones and leaves some out. The table records 60,000 to 85,000 clones, approximately 81% of them present only once. The sequenced sample was peripheral blood. The receptor source for this set is a man in his fifties or sixties with COVID-19, enrolled during active disease. Both conserved end residues are part of each CDR3. Each record gives: clone size, D gene, V gene, CDR3 length, J gene, CDR3 DNA, CDR3 protein. A D gene is named only where the DNA matches it firmly. Clone size is shown for a subset of rows, as once, few, many or a class of expanded clone.

>once|TRBD1|TRBV18|13|TRBJ1-2
TGTGCCAGCTCACAACAGGGGGAGTATGGCTACACCTTC
CASSQQGEYGYTF
>-|-|TRBV5-1|13|TRBJ2-1
TGCGCCAGCAGCTTGCTACCCAACAATGAGCAGTTCTTC
CASSLLPNNEQFF
>once|-|TRBV6-2/TRBV6-3|15|TRBJ2-7
TGTGCCAGCAGTTACTCGAGGCCCCTTACCTACGAGCAGTACTTC
CASSYSRPLTYEQYF
>once|TRBD2|TRBV6-4|15|TRBJ2-3
TGTGCCAGCAGTGGGAACGGGAGGAACACAGATACGCAGTATTTT
CASSGNGRNTDTQYF
>few|-|TRBV12-3/TRBV12-4|13|TRBJ1-1
TGTGCCAGCACCCCGCCAGGGTACACTGAAGCTTTCTTT
CASTPPGYTEAFF
>once|-|TRBV5-1|16|TRBJ2-1
TGCGCCAGCAGCCGGGGAGGTCGAGCGGACGGCAGTGAGCAGTTCTTC
CASSRGGRADGSEQFF
>few|TRBD1|TRBV7-3|16|TRBJ2-1
TGTGCCAGCAGCTTAAATCGTGAGGGGGCCCCCAATGAGCAGTTCTTC
CASSLNREGAPNEQFF
>-|TRBD1|TRBV5-1|15|TRBJ1-5
TGCGCCAGCAGCTTGGCGGGAACAGGGGAAGAGTCGCAGCATTTT
CASSLAGTGEESQHF
>-|TRBD1|TRBV2|14|TRBJ1-5
TGTGCCAGCAGTACGGACAGGGAGGATCAGCCCCAGCATTTT
CASSTDREDQPQHF
>-|-|TRBV6-6|16|TRBJ1-2
TGTGCCAGCAGTCCTGGGCAATCGGGGGGAGCCTATGGCTACACCTTC
CASSPGQSGGAYGYTF
>-|-|TRBV2|14|TRBJ1-5
TGTGCCAGCAGTGGCACAGTAGGCAATCAGCCCCAGCATTTT
CASSGTVGNQPQHF
>-|-|TRBV19|14|TRBJ2-7
TGTGCCAGTGCCCCAGGACAATACTCAAGCGAGCAGTACTTC
CASAPGQYSSEQYF
>few|TRBD1|TRBV28|15|TRBJ1-5
TGTGCCAGCAGTTTAGCAGGGGGTGGCAATCAGCCCCAGCATTTT
CASSLAGGGNQPQHF
>-|-|TRBV24-1|13|TRBJ2-3
TGTGCCACCAGTTGGAGCGTGGCAGATACGCAGTATTTT
CATSWSVADTQYF
>-|TRBD1|TRBV10-1|13|TRBJ2-2
TGCCCCCGCACTCGGCAGGGGGCCGGGGAGCTGTTTTTT
CPRTRQGAGELFF
>few|-|TRBV21-1|20|TRBJ2-3
TGTGCCAGCTATATCCCTAGGGCCGACAGGGGGTCGGATAAACCAGATACGCAGTATTTT
CASYIPRADRGSDKPDTQYF
>-|-|TRBV3-1/TRBV3-2|14|TRBJ1-2
TGTGCCAGCAGCCAAGATGGGGCCCCCTATGGCTACACCTTC
CASSQDGAPYGYTF
>once|-|TRBV7-9|13|TRBJ1-1
TGTGCCGGCAGACAGAGTAGGAACACTGAAGCTTTCTTT
CAGRQSRNTEAFF
>-|-|TRBV5-1|14|TRBJ1-1
TGCGCCAGCAGCTTGCAGGGGCAGAACACTGAAGCTTTCTTT
CASSLQGQNTEAFF
>-|TRBD2|TRBV5-1|15|TRBJ2-3
TGCGCCAGCAGCGCCTATAGCGGGACGGCAGATACGCAGTATTTT
CASSAYSGTADTQYF
>-|-|TRBV7-2|13|TRBJ1-2
TGTGCCAGCAGGCTTGACATGAACTATGGCTACACCTTC
CASRLDMNYGYTF
>-|-|TRBV24-1|14|TRBJ1-2
TGTGCCACCAGTGATTGGCGCGGATCCTATGGCTACACCTTC
CATSDWRGSYGYTF
>-|TRBD2|TRBV28|15|TRBJ2-7
TGTGCCAGCACTTGGGAGGGGCTGGTTCCCTACGAGCAGTACTTC
CASTWEGLVPYEQYF